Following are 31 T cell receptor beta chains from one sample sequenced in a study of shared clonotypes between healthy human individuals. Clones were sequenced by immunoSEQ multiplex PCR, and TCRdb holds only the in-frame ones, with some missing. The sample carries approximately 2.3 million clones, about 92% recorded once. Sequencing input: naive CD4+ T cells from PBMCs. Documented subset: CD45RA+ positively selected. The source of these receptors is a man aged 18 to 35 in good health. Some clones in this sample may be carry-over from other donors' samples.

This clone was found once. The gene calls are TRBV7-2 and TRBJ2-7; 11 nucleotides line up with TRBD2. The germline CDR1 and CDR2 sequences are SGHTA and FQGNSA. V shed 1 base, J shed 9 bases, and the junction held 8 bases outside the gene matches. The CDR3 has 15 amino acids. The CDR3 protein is CASSLGVLAGGTQYF. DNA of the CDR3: TGTGCCAGCAGCTTAGGGGTCCTAGCGGGAGGTACGCAGTACTTC.

DNA for the CDR3: TGTGCCAGCAGCTGGGAGTGGGACACCTATGGCTACACCTTC. It translates to CASSWEWDTYGYTF. The chain links TRBV5-6 to TRBJ1-2; perhaps TRBD1 as D (6 bases). This CDR3 is 14 amino acids long. Between the trimmed V and J ends, which lost 3 bases and 4 bases, there was a span of 13 bases. Per germline, CDR1 SGHDT and CDR2 YYEEEE.

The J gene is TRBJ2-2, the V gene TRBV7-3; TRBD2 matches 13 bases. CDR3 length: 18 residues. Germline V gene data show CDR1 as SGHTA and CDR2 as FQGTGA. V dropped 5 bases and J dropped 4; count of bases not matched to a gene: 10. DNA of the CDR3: TGTGCCAGCAGCCGAAGGACTAGCGGGAGTGGAGGCACCGGGGAGCTGTTTTTT. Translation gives CASSRRTSGSGGTGELFF.

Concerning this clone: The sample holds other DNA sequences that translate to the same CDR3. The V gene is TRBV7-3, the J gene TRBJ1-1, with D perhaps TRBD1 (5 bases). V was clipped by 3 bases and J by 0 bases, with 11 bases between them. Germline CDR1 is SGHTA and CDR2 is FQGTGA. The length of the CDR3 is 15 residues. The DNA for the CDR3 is TGTGCCAGCAGCTTGACCCGGGACGTGAACACTGAAGCTTTCTTT. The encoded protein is CASSLTRDVNTEAFF.

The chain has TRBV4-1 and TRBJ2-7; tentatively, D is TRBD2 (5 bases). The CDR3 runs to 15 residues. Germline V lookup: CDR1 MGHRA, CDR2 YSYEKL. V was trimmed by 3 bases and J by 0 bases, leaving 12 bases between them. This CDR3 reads CASSQIGDYSYEQYF. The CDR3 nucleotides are TGCGCCAGCAGCCAGATCGGAGACTACTCCTACGAGCAGTACTTC.

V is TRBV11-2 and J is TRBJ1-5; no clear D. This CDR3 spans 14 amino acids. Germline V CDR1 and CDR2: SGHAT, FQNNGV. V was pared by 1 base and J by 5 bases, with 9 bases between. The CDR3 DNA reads TGTGCCAGCAGCTTAGTTCCAGTTGATCAGCCCCAGCATTTT. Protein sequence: CASSLVPVDQPQHF.

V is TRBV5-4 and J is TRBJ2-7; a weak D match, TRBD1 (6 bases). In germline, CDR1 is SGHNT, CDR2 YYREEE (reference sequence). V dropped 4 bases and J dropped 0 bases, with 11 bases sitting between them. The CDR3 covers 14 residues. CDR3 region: CASSSRGSSYEQYF. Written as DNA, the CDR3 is TGTGCCAGCAGCAGCAGGGGCAGCTCCTACGAGCAGTACTTC. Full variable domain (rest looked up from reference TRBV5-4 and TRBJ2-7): ETGVTQSPTHLIKTRGQQVTLRCSSQSGHNTVSWYQQALGQGPQFIFQYYREEENGRGNFPPRFSGLQFPNYSSELNVNALELDDSALYLCASSSRGSSYEQYFGPGTRLTVT.

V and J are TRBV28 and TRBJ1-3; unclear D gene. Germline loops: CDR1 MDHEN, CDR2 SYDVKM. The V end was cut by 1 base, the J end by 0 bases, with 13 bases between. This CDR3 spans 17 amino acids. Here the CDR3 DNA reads TGTGCCAGCAGTTTATTCGGCACTTATCACTCTGGAAACACCATATATTTT. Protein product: CASSLFGTYHSGNTIYF.

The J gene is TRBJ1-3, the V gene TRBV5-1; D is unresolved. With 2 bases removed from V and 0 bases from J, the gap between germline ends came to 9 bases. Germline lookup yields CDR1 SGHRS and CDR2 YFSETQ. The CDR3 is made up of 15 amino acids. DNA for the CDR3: TGCGCCAGCAGCTTAATGATCAACTCTGGAAACACCATATATTTT. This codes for CASSLMINSGNTIYF.

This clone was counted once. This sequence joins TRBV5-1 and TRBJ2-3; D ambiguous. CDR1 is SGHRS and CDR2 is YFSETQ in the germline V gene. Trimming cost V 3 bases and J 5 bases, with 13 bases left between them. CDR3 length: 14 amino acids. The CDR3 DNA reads TGCGCCAGCAGCTCCAACCCGTACGGAGATACGCAGTATTTT. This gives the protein CASSSNPYGDTQYF.

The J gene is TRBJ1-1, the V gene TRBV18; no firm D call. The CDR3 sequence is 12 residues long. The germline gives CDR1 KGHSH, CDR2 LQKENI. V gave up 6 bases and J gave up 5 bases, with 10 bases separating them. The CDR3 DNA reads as TGTGCCAGCTCTGCGGCTCGGACTGAAGCTTTCTTT. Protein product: CASSAARTEAFF.

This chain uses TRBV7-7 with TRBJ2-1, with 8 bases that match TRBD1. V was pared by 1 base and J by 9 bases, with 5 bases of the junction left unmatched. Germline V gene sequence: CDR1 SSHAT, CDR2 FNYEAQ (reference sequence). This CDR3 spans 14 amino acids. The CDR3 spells CASSLETGVSEQFF. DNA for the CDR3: TGTGCCAGCAGCTTAGAGACAGGGGTTAGTGAGCAGTTCTTC.

For the CDR3, the DNA is TGTGCCAGCAGCTTAGCGGGAGGGCCGTATGCAGATACGCAGTATTTT. It encodes CASSLAGGPYADTQYF. The V and J genes are TRBV7-2 and TRBJ2-3; TRBD2 agrees at 7 bases. The CDR3 loop spans 16 amino acids. Per the germline V gene, CDR1 is SGHTA and CDR2 is FQGNSA. The junction had 7 bases not matched to a gene; V was cut back by 0 bases and J by 4 bases.

Here the CDR3 reads CASSPPGTVLAPYEQYF. CDR3 DNA: TGTGCCAGCAGTCCCCCAGGGACAGTTCTCGCTCCTTACGAGCAGTACTTC. V gene TRBV28 combines with J gene TRBJ2-7; 7 bases align to TRBD1. The V and J ends lost 5 bases and 4 bases, in that order; junction bases with no gene match: 17. Germline CDR1 and CDR2: MDHEN and SYDVKM. The CDR3 is 17 amino acids.

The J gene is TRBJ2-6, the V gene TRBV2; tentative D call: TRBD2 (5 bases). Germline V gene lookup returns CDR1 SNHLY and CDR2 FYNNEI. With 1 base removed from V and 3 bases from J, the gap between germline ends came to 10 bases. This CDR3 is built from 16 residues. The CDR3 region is CASSEDEGFGANVLTF. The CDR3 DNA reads TGTGCCAGCAGTGAAGATGAGGGCTTTGGGGCCAACGTCCTGACTTTC.

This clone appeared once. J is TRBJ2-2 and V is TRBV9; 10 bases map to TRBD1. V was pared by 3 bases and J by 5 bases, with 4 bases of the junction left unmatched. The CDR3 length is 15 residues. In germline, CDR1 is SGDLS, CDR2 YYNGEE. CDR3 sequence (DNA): TGTGCCAGCAGCGCCGGACAGGGGGATACCGGGGAGCTGTTTTTT. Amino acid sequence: CASSAGQGDTGELFF. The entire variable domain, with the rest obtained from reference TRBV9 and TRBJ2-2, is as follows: DSGVTQTPKHLITATGQRVTLRCSPRSGDLSVYWYQQSLDQGLQFLIQYYNGEERAKGNILERFSAQQFPDLHSELNLSSLELGDSALYFCASSAGQGDTGELFFGEGSRLTVL.

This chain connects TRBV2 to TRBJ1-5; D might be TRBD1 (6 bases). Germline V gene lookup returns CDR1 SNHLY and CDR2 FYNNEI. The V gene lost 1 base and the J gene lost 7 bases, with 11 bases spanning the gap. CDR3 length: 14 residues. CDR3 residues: CASSEEVGAQPQHF. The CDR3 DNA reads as TGTGCCAGCAGTGAAGAGGTGGGGGCCCAGCCCCAGCATTTT.

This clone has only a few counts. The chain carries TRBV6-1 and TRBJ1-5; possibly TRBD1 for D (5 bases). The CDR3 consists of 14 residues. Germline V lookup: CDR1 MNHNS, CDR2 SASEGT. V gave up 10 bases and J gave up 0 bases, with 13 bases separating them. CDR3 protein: CATTGTVSNQPQHF. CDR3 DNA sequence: TGTGCCACCACGGGGACGGTTAGCAATCAGCCCCAGCATTTT.

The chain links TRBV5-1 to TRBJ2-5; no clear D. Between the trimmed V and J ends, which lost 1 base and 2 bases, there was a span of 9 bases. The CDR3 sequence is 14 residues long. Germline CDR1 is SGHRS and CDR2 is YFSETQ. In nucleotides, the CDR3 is TGCGCCAGCAGCTTGATGTCAGCTCAAGAGACCCAGTACTTC. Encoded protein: CASSLMSAQETQYF.

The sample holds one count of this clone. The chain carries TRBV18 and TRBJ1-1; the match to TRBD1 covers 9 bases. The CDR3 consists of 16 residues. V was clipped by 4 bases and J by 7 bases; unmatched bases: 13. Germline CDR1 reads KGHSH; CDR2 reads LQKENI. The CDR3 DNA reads TGTGCCAGCTCACTTTTTAAAGCGGACAGGGGCCTTGAAGCTTTCTTT. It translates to CASSLFKADRGLEAFF.

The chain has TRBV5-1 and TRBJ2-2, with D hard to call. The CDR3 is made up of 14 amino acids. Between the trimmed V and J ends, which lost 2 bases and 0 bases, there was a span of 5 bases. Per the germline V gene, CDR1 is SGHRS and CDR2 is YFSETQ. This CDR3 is CASSFDTNTGELFF. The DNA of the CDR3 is TGCGCCAGCAGCTTTGATACGAACACCGGGGAGCTGTTTTTT.

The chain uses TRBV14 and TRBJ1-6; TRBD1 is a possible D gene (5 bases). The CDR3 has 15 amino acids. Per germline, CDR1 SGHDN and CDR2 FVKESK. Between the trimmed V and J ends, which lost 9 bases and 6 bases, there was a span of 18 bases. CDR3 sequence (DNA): TGTGCCAGTGGACAAGCCGGGACGGCTAATTCACCCCTCCACTTT. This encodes CASGQAGTANSPLHF.

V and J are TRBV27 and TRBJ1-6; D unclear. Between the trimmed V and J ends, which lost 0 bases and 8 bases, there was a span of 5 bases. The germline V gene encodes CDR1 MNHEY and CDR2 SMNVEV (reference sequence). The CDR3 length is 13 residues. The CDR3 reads CASSLSKDSPLHF. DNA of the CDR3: TGTGCCAGCAGTTTATCTAAGGATTCACCCCTCCACTTT.

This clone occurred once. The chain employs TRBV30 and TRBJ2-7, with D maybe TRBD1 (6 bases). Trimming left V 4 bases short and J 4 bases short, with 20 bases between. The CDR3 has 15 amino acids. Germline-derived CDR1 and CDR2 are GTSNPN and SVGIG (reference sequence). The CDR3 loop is CAWKSGRDTSYEQYF. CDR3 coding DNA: TGTGCCTGGAAGAGCGGACGGGACACCAGTTACGAGCAGTACTTC.

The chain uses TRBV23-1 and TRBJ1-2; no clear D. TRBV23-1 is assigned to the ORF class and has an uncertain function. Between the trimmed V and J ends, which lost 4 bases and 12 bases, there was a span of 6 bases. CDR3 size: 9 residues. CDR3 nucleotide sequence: TGCGCCAGCAGTCTTGGGAACACCTTC. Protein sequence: CASSLGNTF.

CDR3 bases: TGTGCCAGTTCAGGGGAGGAATCCTACGAGCAGTACTTC. This encodes CASSGEESYEQYF. This sequence joins TRBV6-5 and TRBJ2-7; D is tentatively TRBD1 or TRBD2 (6 bases each). Germline V lookup: CDR1 MNHEY, CDR2 SVGAGI. Trimming pared 9 bases from V and 1 base from J, leaving 13 bases between. This CDR3 has 13 amino acids.

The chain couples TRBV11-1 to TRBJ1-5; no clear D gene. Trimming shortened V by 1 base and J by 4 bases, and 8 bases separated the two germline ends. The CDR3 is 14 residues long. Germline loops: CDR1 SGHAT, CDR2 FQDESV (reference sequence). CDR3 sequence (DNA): TGTGCCAGCAGCTTAGTGGGAAGGAATCAGCCCCAGCATTTT. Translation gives CASSLVGRNQPQHF.

The chain's CDR3 is CASSPAGLAGIRVTDTQYF. The CDR3 DNA reads TGTGCCAGCAGCCCGGCGGGACTAGCGGGGATCCGGGTCACAGATACGCAGTATTTT. V and J are TRBV5-4 and TRBJ2-3, with 13 nucleotides matching TRBD2. This CDR3 is 19 amino acids long. J lost 2 bases, V lost 4 bases, and 13 bases had no gene match. The germline gives CDR1 SGHNT, CDR2 YYREEE (reference sequence).

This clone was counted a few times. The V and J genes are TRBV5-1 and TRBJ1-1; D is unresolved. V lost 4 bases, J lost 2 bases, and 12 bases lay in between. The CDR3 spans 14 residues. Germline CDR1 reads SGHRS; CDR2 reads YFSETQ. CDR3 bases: TGCGCCAGCAGCCCTTGGACGGACAACACTGAAGCTTTCTTT. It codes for CASSPWTDNTEAFF.

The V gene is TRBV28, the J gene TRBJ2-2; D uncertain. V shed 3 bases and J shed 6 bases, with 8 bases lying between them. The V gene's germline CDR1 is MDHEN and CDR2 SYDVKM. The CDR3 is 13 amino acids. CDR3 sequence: CASSLTIPGELFF. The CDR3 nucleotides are TGTGCCAGCAGTTTGACCATCCCCGGGGAGCTGTTTTTT.

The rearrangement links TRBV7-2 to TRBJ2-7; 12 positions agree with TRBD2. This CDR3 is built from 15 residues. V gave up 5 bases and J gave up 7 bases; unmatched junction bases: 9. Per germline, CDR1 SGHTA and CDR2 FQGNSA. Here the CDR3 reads CASSPRLAGEGEQYF. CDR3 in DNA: TGTGCCAGCAGCCCTCGACTAGCGGGAGAAGGTGAGCAGTACTTC.